This T cell receptor beta chain was sequenced for a study of metastatic and nonmetastatic thyroid tumors. Study-level background: Both malignant and benign thyroid patients supplied peripheral blood and tumor or nodule tissue samples, across which the repertoires of these patients were then compared.

No treatment had been given to any patient before thyroid surgery. Study-level results: Within blood and tumor, benign nodules reportedly had significantly lower TCR beta diversity than malignant thyroid tumors did.

Authors' processing steps: The distant-metastasis classifier for papillary thyroid cancer was built from CDR3 differences across clinicopathological groups. TCRdb ran MiXCR on the PCR reads. These V and J calls are TCRdb output, not the study's own analysis. The sample shows tens of thousands of clones, 20% to 25% of them seen only once. In its sample, this clone was seen a few times. Its antigen is not known. This CDR3 region has 13 residues. V lost 6 bases and J lost 0, with 6 bases in between. Germline assignment: CDR1 LNHDA and CDR2 SQIVND (reference sequence). The TCR comes from a female donor with papillary thyroid cancer or a benign thyroid nodule (not recorded which). Some clones in this sample may be carry-over from other donors' samples. The V and J genes are TRBV19 and TRBJ2-1; D remains ambiguous. Sequenced sample: blood. The CDR3 spells CASRFGSYNEQFF. The CDR3 DNA reads TGTGCCAGTAGATTTGGCTCCTACAATGAGCAGTTCTTC.